This T cell receptor (beta chain) was profiled in a study of blood T cell repertoires in COVID-19. In the authors' workflow: Amplification of reference gene primers provided the estimated nucleated cell counts. Libraries were prepared by immunoSEQ multiplex PCR; TCRdb keeps only in-frame clonotypes and omits some of them. V, J and clone size derive from that table, while D and trimming were established from the DNA sequence. The table has approximately 150,000 clones, around 90% seen once. There are 13 residues in the CDR3. The chain combines TRBV7-5 with TRBJ1-2. TRBV7-5 is described as a pseudogene. This receptor was identified in a woman aged 60-75 years who had recovered from COVID-19. Sequences were obtained from peripheral blood. The CDR3: CVRSLERGGGYTF. The CDR3 DNA follows: TGTGTCAGAAGCTTAGAACGCGGGGGCGGTTACACCTTC.